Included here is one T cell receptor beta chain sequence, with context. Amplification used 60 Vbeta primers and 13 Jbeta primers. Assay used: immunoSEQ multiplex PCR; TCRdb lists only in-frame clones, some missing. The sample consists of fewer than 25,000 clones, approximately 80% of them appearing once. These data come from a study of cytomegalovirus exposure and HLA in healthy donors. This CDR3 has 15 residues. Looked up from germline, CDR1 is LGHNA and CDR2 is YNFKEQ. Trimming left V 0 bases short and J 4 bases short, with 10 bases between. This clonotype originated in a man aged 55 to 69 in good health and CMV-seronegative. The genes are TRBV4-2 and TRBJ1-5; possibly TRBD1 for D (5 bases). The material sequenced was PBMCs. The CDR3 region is CASSQDRAGNQPQHF. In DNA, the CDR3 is TGTGCCAGCAGCCAAGATCGGGCAGGGAATCAGCCCCAGCATTTT.